The entry below describes one T cell receptor beta chain. What it binds is not known. With V trimmed by 3 bases and J by 7 bases, 1 base remained unmatched. The CDR3 loop spans 13 amino acids. Germline loops: CDR1 MNHNS, CDR2 SASEGT. The sample belongs to a study of chemoradiotherapy in HPV16-positive cancers. General observations from the study: HPV-specific T cells were functionally defined from only a couple of HPV16-positive patients.

Clones were read by immunoSEQ multiplex PCR, and TCRdb kept only the in-frame ones, dropping some. The table records approximately 12,000 clones, 65% to 80% of them present only once. This specimen was taken from a patient who underwent chemoradiotherapy. The chain carries TRBV6-1 and TRBJ1-5; 9 nucleotides line up with TRBD1. The TCR was taken from a human donor with HPV-associated anogenital cancer. The CDR3 loop reads CASSDDRGQPQHF. CDR3 sequence (DNA): TGTGCCAGCAGTGACGACAGGGGGCAGCCCCAGCATTTT.